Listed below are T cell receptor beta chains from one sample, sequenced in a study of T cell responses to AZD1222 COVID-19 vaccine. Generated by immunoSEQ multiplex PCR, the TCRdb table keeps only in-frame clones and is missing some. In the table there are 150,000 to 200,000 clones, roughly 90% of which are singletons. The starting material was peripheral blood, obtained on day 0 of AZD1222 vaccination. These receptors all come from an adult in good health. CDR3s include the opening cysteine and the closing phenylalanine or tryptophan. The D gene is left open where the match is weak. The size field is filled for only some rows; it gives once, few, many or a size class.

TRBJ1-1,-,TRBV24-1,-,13,CATSDFRGTEAFF,TGTGCCACCAGTGATTTTCGAGGCACTGAAGCTTTCTTT
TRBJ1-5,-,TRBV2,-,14,CASRSRSRNQPQHF,TGTGCCAGCAGATCGAGGAGCCGCAATCAGCCCCAGCATTTT
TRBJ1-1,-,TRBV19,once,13,CASSTWDDSEAFF,TGTGCCAGTAGTACTTGGGATGATAGTGAAGCTTTCTTT
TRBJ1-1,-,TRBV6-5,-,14,CASSYSPRDTEAFF,TGTGCCAGCAGTTACAGTCCTCGAGACACTGAAGCTTTCTTT
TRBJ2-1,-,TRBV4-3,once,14,CASSQDPSRYEQFF,TGCGCCAGCAGCCAAGATCCCAGTCGGTATGAGCAGTTCTTC
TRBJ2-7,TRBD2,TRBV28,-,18,CASSPPGLAGGRSYEQYF,TGTGCCAGCAGCCCCCCGGGACTAGCGGGAGGGCGCTCCTACGAGCAGTACTTC
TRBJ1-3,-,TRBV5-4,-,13,CASSLTSGNTIYF,TGTGCCAGCAGCTTAACCTCTGGAAACACCATATATTTT
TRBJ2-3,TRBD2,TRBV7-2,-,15,CASSSSGTLADTQYF,TGTGCCAGCAGCAGTAGCGGGACTTTGGCAGATACGCAGTATTTT
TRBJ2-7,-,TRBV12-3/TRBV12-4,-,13,CASPGPTSREQYF,TGTGCCAGCCCGGGACCGACCTCACGGGAGCAGTACTTC
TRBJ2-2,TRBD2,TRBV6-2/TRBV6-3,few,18,CASSLRDSGGRGTGELFF,TGTGCCAGCAGTCTACGGGACTCCGGGGGGAGAGGAACCGGGGAGCTGTTTTTT